This T cell receptor beta chain was obtained from a study of PD-L1 blockade in urothelial cancer. Worth noting for this clone: Its antigen is undetermined.

Sequenced by immunoSEQ multiplex PCR; TCRdb stores in-frame clones only, minus some. The repertoire includes about 80,000 clones, roughly 87% of them detected once, and roughly 6.1% sits in the top ten. Patients presented with locally advanced or metastatic urothelial carcinoma. Germline CDR1 ENHRY, CDR2 SYGVKD. V lost 2 bases to trimming and J lost 1 base, with 14 bases between them. The CDR3 is 16 residues long. The study, taken as a whole, reports: Below-median pretreatment blood TCR clonality was associated with improved progression-free and overall survival.

The sample was PBMCs, taken around atezolizumab (anti-PD-L1) treatment. The chain recombines TRBV10-3 with TRBJ1-1, with D hard to call. This receptor was taken from a woman aged 65 to 85 with urothelial cancer. CDR3 DNA sequence: TGTGCCATCAGTGAGACGCAAAGCATGCAGAACACTGAAGCTTTCTTT. Translation gives CAISETQSMQNTEAFF.